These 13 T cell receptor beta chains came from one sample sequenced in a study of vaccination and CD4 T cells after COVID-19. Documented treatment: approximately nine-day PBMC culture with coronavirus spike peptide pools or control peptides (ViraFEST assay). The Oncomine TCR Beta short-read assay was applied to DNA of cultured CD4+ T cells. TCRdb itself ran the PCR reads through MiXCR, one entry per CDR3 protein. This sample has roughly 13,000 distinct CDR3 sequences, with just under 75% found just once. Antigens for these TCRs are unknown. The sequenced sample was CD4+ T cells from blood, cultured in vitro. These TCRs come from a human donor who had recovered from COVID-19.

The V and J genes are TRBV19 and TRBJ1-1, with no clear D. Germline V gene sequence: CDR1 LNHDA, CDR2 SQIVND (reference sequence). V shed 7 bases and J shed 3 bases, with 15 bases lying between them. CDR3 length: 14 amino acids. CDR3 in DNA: TGTGCCAGTACCACTCGGGAGTCGGACACTGAAGCTTTCTTT. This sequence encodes CASTTRESDTEAFF.

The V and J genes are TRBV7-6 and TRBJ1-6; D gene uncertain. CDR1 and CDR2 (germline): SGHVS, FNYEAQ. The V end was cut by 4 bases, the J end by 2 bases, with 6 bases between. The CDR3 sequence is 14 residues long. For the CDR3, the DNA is TGTGCCAGCAGCTCGGGCACCTATAATTCACCCCTCCACTTT. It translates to CASSSGTYNSPLHF. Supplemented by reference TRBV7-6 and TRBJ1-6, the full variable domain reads GAGVSQSPRYKVTKRGQDVALRCDPISGHVSLYWYRQALGQGPEFLTYFNYEAQQDKSGLPNDRFSAERPEGSISTLTIQRTEQRDSAMYRCASSSGTYNSPLHFGNGTRLTVT.

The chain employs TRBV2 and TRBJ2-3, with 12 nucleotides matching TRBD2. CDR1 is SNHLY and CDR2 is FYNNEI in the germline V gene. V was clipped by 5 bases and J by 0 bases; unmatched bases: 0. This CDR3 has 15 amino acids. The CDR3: CASSLAGGSTDTQYF. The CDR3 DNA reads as TGTGCCAGCAGTCTAGCGGGAGGGAGCACAGATACGCAGTATTTT. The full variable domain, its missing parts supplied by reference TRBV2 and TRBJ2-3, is EPEVTQTPSHQVTQMGQEVILRCVPISNHLYFYWYRQILGQKVEFLVSFYNNEISEKSEIFDDQFSVERPDGSNFTLKIRSTKLEDSAMYFCASSLAGGSTDTQYFGPGTRLTVL.

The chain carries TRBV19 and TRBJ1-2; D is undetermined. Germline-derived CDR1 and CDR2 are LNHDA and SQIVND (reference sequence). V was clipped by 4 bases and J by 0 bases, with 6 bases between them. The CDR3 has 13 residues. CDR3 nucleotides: TGTGCCAGTAGTACCATAGCTAACTATGGCTACACCTTC. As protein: CASSTIANYGYTF.

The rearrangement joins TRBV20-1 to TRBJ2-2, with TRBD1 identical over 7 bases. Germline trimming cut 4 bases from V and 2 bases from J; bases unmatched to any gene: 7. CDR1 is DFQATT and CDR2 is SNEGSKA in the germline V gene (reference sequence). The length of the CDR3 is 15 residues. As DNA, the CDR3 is TGCAGTGCTACCCTCGGGACAGACAACACCGGGGAGCTGTTTTTT. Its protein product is CSATLGTDNTGELFF.

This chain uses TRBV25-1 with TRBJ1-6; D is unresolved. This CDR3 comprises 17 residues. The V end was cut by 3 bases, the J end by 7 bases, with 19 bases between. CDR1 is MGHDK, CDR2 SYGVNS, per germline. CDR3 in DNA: TGTGCCAGCAGTGAGCCGGCACTGACCTTACAGAATTCACCCCTCCACTTT. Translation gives CASSEPALTLQNSPLHF.

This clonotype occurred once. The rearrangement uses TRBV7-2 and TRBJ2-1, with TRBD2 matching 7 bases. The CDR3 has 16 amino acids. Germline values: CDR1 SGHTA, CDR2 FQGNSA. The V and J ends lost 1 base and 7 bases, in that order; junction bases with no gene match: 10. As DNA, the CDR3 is TGTGCCAGCAGCTTAGTCGGTGGGAGGGCCGCAAATGAGCAGTTCTTC. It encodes CASSLVGGRAANEQFF.

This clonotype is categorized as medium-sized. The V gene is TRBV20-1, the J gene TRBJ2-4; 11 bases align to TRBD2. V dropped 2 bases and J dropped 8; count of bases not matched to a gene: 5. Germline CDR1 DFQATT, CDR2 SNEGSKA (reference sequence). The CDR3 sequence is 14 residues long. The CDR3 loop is CSARFGLAGYIQYF. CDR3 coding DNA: TGCAGTGCTAGATTTGGACTAGCGGGTTACATTCAGTACTTC.

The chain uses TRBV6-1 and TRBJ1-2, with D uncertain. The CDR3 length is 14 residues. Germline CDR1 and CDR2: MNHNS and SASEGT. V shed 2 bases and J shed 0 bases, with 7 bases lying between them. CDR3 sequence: CASSESWANYGYTF. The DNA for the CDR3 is TGTGCCAGCAGTGAATCTTGGGCTAACTATGGCTACACCTTC.

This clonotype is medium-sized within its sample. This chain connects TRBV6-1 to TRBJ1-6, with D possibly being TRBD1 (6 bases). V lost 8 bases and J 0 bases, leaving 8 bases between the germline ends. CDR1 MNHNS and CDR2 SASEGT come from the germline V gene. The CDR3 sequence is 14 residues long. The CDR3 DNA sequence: TGTGCCAGCGAGGACAGCTCCTATAATTCACCCCTCCACTTT. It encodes CASEDSSYNSPLHF.

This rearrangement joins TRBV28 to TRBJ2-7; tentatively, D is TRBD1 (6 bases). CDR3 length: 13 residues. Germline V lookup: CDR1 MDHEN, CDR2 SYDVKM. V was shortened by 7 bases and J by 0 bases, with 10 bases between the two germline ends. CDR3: CASTRTVSYEQYF. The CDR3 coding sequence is TGTGCCAGCACCCGGACAGTCTCCTACGAGCAGTACTTC.

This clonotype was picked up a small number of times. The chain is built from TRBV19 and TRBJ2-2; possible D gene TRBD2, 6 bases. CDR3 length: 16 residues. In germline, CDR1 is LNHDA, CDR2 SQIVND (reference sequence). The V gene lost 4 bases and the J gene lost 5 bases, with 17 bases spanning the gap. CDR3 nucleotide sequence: TGTGCCAGTAGTAACCGGGAGTCCCGATATACCGGGGAGCTGTTTTTT. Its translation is CASSNRESRYTGELFF. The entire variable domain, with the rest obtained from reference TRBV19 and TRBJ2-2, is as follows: DGGITQSPKYLFRKEGQNVTLSCEQNLNHDAMYWYRQDPGQGLRLIYYSQIVNDFQKGDIAEGYSVSREKKESFPLTVTSAQKNPTAFYLCASSNRESRYTGELFFGEGSRLTVL.

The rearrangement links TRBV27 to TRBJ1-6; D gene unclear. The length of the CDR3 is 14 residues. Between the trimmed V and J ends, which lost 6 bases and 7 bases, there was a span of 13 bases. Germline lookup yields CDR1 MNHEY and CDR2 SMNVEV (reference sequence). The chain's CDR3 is CASRDQYENSPLHF. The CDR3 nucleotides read TGTGCCAGCAGGGACCAATACGAAAATTCACCCCTCCACTTT.